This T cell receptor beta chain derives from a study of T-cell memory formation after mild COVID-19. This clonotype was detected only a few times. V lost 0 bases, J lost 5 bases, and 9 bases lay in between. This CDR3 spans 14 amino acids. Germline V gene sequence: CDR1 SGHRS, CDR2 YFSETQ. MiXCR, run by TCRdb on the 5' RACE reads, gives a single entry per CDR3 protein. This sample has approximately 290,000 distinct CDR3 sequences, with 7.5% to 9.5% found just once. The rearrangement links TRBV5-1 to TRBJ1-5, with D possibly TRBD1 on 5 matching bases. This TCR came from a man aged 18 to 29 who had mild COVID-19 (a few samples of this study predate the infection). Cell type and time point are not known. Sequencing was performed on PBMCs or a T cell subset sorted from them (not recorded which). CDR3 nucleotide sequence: TGCGCCAGCAGCTTGGGGGCCAGGGATCAGCCCCAGCATTTT. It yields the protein CASSLGARDQPQHF.